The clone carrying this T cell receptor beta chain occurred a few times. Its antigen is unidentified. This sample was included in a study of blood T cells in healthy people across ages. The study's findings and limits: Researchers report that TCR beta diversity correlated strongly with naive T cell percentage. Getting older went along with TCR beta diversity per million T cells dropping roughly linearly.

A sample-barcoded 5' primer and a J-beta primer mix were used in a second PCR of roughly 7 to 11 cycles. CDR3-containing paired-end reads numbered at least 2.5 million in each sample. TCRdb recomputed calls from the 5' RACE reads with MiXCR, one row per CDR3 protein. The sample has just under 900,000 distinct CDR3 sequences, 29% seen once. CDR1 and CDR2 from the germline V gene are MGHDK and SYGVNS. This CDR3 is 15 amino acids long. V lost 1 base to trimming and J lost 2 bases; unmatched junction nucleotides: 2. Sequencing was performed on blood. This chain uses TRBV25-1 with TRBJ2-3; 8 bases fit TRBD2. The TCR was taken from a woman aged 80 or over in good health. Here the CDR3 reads CASSESGGHTDTQYF. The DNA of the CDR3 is TGTGCCAGCAGTGAATCGGGGGGGCACACAGATACGCAGTATTTT.